Below are 30 T cell receptor beta chains sequenced from a single sample in a study of blood T cell repertoires in COVID-19. The assay was immunoSEQ multiplex PCR, and TCRdb's table has in-frame clones only and misses some. The top ten clones hold approximately 3.5% of a sample with 120,000 or so clones, approximately 90% of them seen once. Sequencing was carried out using peripheral blood. These receptors originate from a woman between 50 and 59 years old with acute or convalescent COVID-19.

The chain recombines TRBV6-5 with TRBJ2-7; 10 positions match TRBD1. The trim removed 8 bases at V and 4 bases at J, leaving 8 bases unmatched. Germline V gene sequence: CDR1 MNHEY, CDR2 SVGAGI. The CDR3 is made up of 14 amino acids. CDR3 nucleotides: TGTGCCAGCGTTAGGGACAGGGGTAGTTACGAGCAGTACTTC. It codes for CASVRDRGSYEQYF.

CDR3 in DNA: TGTGCCAGTAGTATAGATGGGGACAGGGATGAAAAACTGTTTTTT. This codes for CASSIDGDRDEKLFF. The chain combines TRBV19 with TRBJ1-4, with TRBD1 identical over 9 bases. Germline CDR1 and CDR2: LNHDA and SQIVND (reference sequence). The ends lost 0 bases at V and 6 bases at J; junction bases unmatched: 2. CDR3 length: 15 residues.

J is TRBJ2-2 and V is TRBV28; D is perhaps TRBD1 (6 bases). Germline loops: CDR1 MDHEN, CDR2 SYDVKM. V lost 6 bases and J 1 base, leaving 9 bases between the germline ends. The CDR3 runs to 14 residues. The CDR3 nucleotides are TGTGCCAGCAGGGCGACAGGGAACACCGGGGAGCTGTTTTTT. Residues: CASRATGNTGELFF. Variable domain in full (rest from reference TRBV28 and TRBJ2-2): DVKVTQSSRYLVKRTGEKVFLECVQDMDHENMFWYRQDPGLGLRLIYFSYDVKMKEKGDIPEGYSVSREKKERFSLILESASTNQTSMYLCASRATGNTGELFFGEGSRLTVL.

The chain recombines TRBV6-1 with TRBJ1-4; TRBD1 matches 7 bases. This CDR3 has 16 amino acids. CDR1 MNHNS and CDR2 SASEGT come from the germline V gene. V was pared by 2 bases and J by 7 bases, with 10 bases of the junction left unmatched. The CDR3 sequence: CASSELRGLGREKLFF. DNA of the CDR3: TGTGCCAGCAGTGAATTGAGGGGGCTGGGACGTGAAAAACTGTTTTTT.

The rearrangement uses TRBV2 and TRBJ2-3; TRBD1 matches 7 bases. V shed 8 bases, J shed 1 base, and the junction held 6 bases outside the gene matches. The CDR3 extends over 14 amino acids. Germline loops: CDR1 SNHLY, CDR2 FYNNEI. DNA for the CDR3: TGTGCCAGCTTCGTAGGACAGGGCACAGATACGCAGTATTTT. Protein sequence: CASFVGQGTDTQYF.

The genes are TRBV5-1 and TRBJ1-6, with 9 bases matching TRBD1. This CDR3 has 14 amino acids. CDR1 is SGHRS, CDR2 YFSETQ, per germline. The V gene end was trimmed by 4 bases and the J gene end by 6 bases; junction bases not matched to a gene: 2. The CDR3 DNA reads as TGCGCCAGCAGCGCGGGACAGGGTAATTCACCCCTCCACTTT. It codes for CASSAGQGNSPLHF.

This clone showed up just once. The V and J genes are TRBV12-3 or TRBV12-4 and TRBJ2-5; no clear D. The length of the CDR3 is 13 residues. Trimming removed 1 base at V and 2 bases at J, with 5 bases between. The CDR3 reads CASSLVPQETQYF. As DNA, the CDR3 is TGTGCCAGCAGTTTAGTCCCTCAAGAGACCCAGTACTTC.

This chain links TRBV5-5 with TRBJ1-6; D unclear. Between the trimmed V and J ends, which lost 4 bases and 5 bases, there was a span of 13 bases. Germline lookup yields CDR1 SGHKS and CDR2 YYEKEE (reference sequence). The length of the CDR3 is 15 residues. Here the CDR3 DNA reads TGTGCCAGCAGCCAAGAACCAGGAAATAATTCACCCCTCCACTTT. Translating it yields CASSQEPGNNSPLHF.

This chain connects TRBV5-1 to TRBJ2-7; 8 bases are a match to TRBD1. Germline loops: CDR1 SGHRS, CDR2 YFSETQ. V was clipped by 2 bases and J by 5 bases; unmatched bases: 9. The CDR3 sequence is 15 residues long. CDR3 nucleotides: TGCGCCAGCAGCTTAAGGGCCAGGGGGCAGGACGAGCAGTACTTC. Residues: CASSLRARGQDEQYF.

This clone was recorded a few times. This rearrangement joins TRBV19 to TRBJ2-7; 7 bases line up with TRBD2. Germline V CDR1 and CDR2: LNHDA, SQIVND (reference sequence). The CDR3 has 15 residues. V lost 0 bases to trimming and J lost 7 bases; unmatched junction nucleotides: 9. CDR3 amino acids: CASSIDGPRDYEQYF. The CDR3 region has the DNA TGTGCCAGTAGTATAGATGGCCCCCGGGACTATGAGCAGTACTTC.

V usage is TRBV3-1 (or the pseudogene TRBV3-2) and J usage is TRBJ2-7, with D maybe TRBD2 (6 bases). The CDR3 totals 13 residues. Per germline, CDR1 LGHDT and CDR2 YNNKEL (reference sequence). Trimming cost V 4 bases and J 3 bases, with 10 bases left between them. DNA of the CDR3: TGTGCCAGCAGCCTCGGGACTTTCTACGAGCAGTACTTC. Translation: CASSLGTFYEQYF.

V is TRBV3-1 (or the pseudogene TRBV3-2) and J is TRBJ2-1; 8 bases map to TRBD2. V trimming: 5 bases; J trimming: 5 bases; junction bases outside the gene matches: 11. This CDR3 is built from 16 residues. Looked up from germline, CDR1 is LGHDT and CDR2 is YNNKEL (reference sequence). CDR3 loop: CASSKGLAGGNNEQFF. The CDR3 nucleotides are TGTGCCAGCAGCAAGGGACTTGCGGGAGGTAACAATGAGCAGTTCTTC.

The chain uses TRBV10-3 and TRBJ1-2; tentatively, D is TRBD1 (6 bases). The V end was cut by 3 bases, the J end by 3 bases, with 8 bases between. The germline CDR1 and CDR2 sequences are ENHRY and SYGVKD. This CDR3 spans 13 amino acids. CDR3 sequence (DNA): TGTGCCATCAGTGAAGGGGGAGACTATGGCTACACCTTC. It specifies CAISEGGDYGYTF.

On this clone itself: This CDR3 is also generated by other DNA sequences in the sample. The V call is TRBV5-1, the J call TRBJ2-7; D may be TRBD1 (5 bases). Germline CDR1 SGHRS, CDR2 YFSETQ. The CDR3 runs to 12 residues. The germline V and J ends were trimmed by 3 bases and 3 bases, with 7 bases remaining between them. Here the CDR3 DNA reads TGCGCCAGCAGCTCGCAGGGCTACGAGCAGTACTTC. Encoded protein: CASSSQGYEQYF.

The V call is TRBV27, the J call TRBJ2-1; 11 bases are a match to TRBD2. V dropped 6 bases and J dropped 6; count of bases not matched to a gene: 7. In germline, CDR1 is MNHEY, CDR2 SMNVEV (reference sequence). The CDR3 totals 15 residues. The CDR3 region has the DNA TGTGCCAGCAGCGCGGGACTAGCGGAGGCCAATGAGCAGTTCTTC. Encoded protein: CASSAGLAEANEQFF.

In its sample, this clone was seen once. The chain recombines TRBV5-1 with TRBJ2-3; TRBD2 is a possible D gene (5 bases). Germline-derived CDR1 and CDR2 are SGHRS and YFSETQ. CDR3 length equals 15 residues. V was clipped by 0 bases and J by 2 bases, with 10 bases between them. CDR3 in amino acids: CASSLAHGDTDTQYF. DNA of the CDR3: TGCGCCAGCAGCTTGGCCCACGGGGACACAGATACGCAGTATTTT. Supplemented by reference TRBV5-1 and TRBJ2-3, the full variable domain reads KAGVTQTPRYLIKTRGQQVTLSCSPISGHRSVSWYQQTPGQGLQFLFEYFSETQRNKGNFPGRFSGRQFSNSRSEMNVSTLELGDSALYLCASSLAHGDTDTQYFGPGTRLTVL.

This chain joins TRBV5-1 and TRBJ2-1; 9 bases agree with TRBD2. The length of the CDR3 is 17 residues. Germline CDR1 is SGHRS and CDR2 is YFSETQ. V lost 3 bases to trimming and J lost 0 bases; unmatched junction nucleotides: 7. The CDR3 loop reads CASSWGSSGISYNEQFF. The CDR3 bases are TGCGCCAGCAGCTGGGGGTCTAGCGGGATCTCCTACAATGAGCAGTTCTTC.

The genes are TRBV7-9 and TRBJ2-3; 13 nucleotides align to TRBD2. The ends lost 2 bases at V and 5 bases at J; junction bases unmatched: 4. Germline V lookup: CDR1 SEHNR, CDR2 FQNEAQ (reference sequence). This CDR3 has 16 residues. CDR3 region: CASSLTSGRAGDTQYF. The CDR3 nucleotides read TGTGCCAGCAGCTTAACTAGCGGGAGGGCCGGAGATACGCAGTATTTT. The full variable domain, completed using reference TRBV7-9 and TRBJ2-3, is DTGVSQNPRHKITKRGQNVTFRCDPISEHNRLYWYRQTLGQGPEFLTYFQNEAQLEKSRLLSDRFSAERPKGSFSTLEIQRTEQGDSAMYLCASSLTSGRAGDTQYFGPGTRLTVL.

The genes are TRBV5-1 and TRBJ1-1, with D possibly being TRBD1 (5 bases). Deletions cut 0 bases from V and 0 bases from J, with 9 bases between. Germline CDR1 and CDR2: SGHRS and YFSETQ. The CDR3 has 15 amino acids. Written as DNA, the CDR3 is TGCGCCAGCAGCTTGGAAGGGACTTTGAACACTGAAGCTTTCTTT. Translating gives CASSLEGTLNTEAFF.

The CDR3 reads CASTSSGTGTDEQYF. As DNA, the CDR3 is TGTGCCAGCACCTCATCCGGGACAGGGACAGACGAGCAGTACTTC. J is TRBJ2-7 and V is TRBV6-6; TRBD1 aligns across 9 bases. Germline-derived CDR1 and CDR2 are MNHNY and SVGAGI (reference sequence). V was clipped by 7 bases and J by 5 bases; unmatched bases: 12. The CDR3 has 15 amino acids.

This rearrangement joins TRBV12-3 or TRBV12-4 to TRBJ1-6; D remains unclear. This CDR3 region has 12 residues. V was trimmed by 3 bases and J by 7 bases, leaving 4 bases between them. The CDR3 DNA is TGTGCCAGCAGTTTTCGGAATTCACCCCTCCACTTT. Protein sequence: CASSFRNSPLHF.

The V gene is TRBV28, the J gene TRBJ1-1; D is undetermined. Trimming stripped 3 bases from V and 1 base from J, with 3 bases between. Per germline, CDR1 MDHEN and CDR2 SYDVKM. There are 12 residues in the CDR3. The CDR3 loop reads CASSLRNTEAFF. The CDR3, as DNA: TGTGCCAGCAGTTTGCGGAACACTGAAGCTTTCTTT.

The chain uses TRBV19 and TRBJ2-1, with 9 positions matching TRBD2. The CDR3 contains 17 residues. Trimming at V came to 5 bases and at J to 4 bases, leaving 12 bases not matched to a gene. Germline CDR1 and CDR2: LNHDA and SQIVND (reference sequence). In nucleotides, the CDR3 is TGTGCCAGTAGTCCTGGGATTCTGCTAGCGGGGTACAATGAGCAGTTCTTC. Amino acid sequence: CASSPGILLAGYNEQFF. The full variable domain, completed using reference TRBV19 and TRBJ2-1, is DGGITQSPKYLFRKEGQNVTLSCEQNLNHDAMYWYRQDPGQGLRLIYYSQIVNDFQKGDIAEGYSVSREKKESFPLTVTSAQKNPTAFYLCASSPGILLAGYNEQFFGPGTRLTVL.

This chain uses TRBV13 with TRBJ2-2, with 10 bases aligning to TRBD1. The CDR3 sequence is 15 residues long. V gave up 4 bases and J gave up 2 bases; unmatched junction bases: 1. CDR1 and CDR2 from the germline V gene are PRHDT and FYEKMQ (reference sequence). The DNA of the CDR3 is TGTGCCAGCAGCTGGACAGGGGGTAACACCGGGGAGCTGTTTTTT. Translation gives CASSWTGGNTGELFF.

The chain carries TRBV28 and TRBJ1-2; D not resolved. V lost 4 bases, J lost 4 bases, and 13 bases lay in between. Germline V lookup: CDR1 MDHEN, CDR2 SYDVKM. This CDR3 has 14 residues. Here the CDR3 reads CASSSGSSSYGYTF. As DNA, the CDR3 is TGTGCCAGCAGTTCGGGATCGTCATCCTATGGCTACACCTTC.

The rearrangement links TRBV14 to TRBJ2-7; D remains unclear. V was cut by 2 bases and J by 5 bases, with 7 bases left in between. This CDR3 spans 12 amino acids. Germline loops: CDR1 SGHDN, CDR2 FVKESK. CDR3 in DNA: TGTGCCAGCAGCCAAAAACCGGACGAGCAGTACTTC. Residues: CASSQKPDEQYF.

This clone showed up just once. The chain combines TRBV15 with TRBJ2-1; a possible D gene is TRBD2 (6 bases). The CDR3 consists of 16 residues. Deletions cut 0 bases from V and 0 bases from J, with 9 bases between. Germline V lookup: CDR1 LNHNV, CDR2 YYDKDF (reference sequence). CDR3 sequence reads: CATSREVAASYNEQFF. The CDR3 coding sequence is TGTGCCACCAGCAGAGAGGTAGCGGCCTCCTACAATGAGCAGTTCTTC.

The chain links TRBV24-1 to TRBJ2-5, with 11 bases fitting TRBD2. CDR1 KGHDR and CDR2 SFDVKD come from the germline V gene. Trimming at V came to 7 bases and at J to 5 bases, leaving 2 bases not matched to a gene. The CDR3 runs to 13 residues. The CDR3 nucleotides are TGTGCCACCAGCCCTAGCGGGAGGGAGACCCAGTACTTC. It encodes CATSPSGRETQYF.

J is TRBJ2-7 and V is TRBV28; TRBD2 is a possible D gene (6 bases). The CDR3 has 14 amino acids. Trimming left V 7 bases short and J 4 bases short, with 17 bases between. The germline V gene encodes CDR1 MDHEN and CDR2 SYDVKM. CDR3 nucleotide sequence: TGTGCCAGCACCTACGGGGGATATGAATACGAGCAGTACTTC. Translated, it gives CASTYGGYEYEQYF.

This chain joins TRBV3-1 (or the pseudogene TRBV3-2) and TRBJ2-1; TRBD2 aligns across 8 bases. This CDR3 region has 15 residues. The germline gives CDR1 LGHDT, CDR2 YNNKEL (reference sequence). V was clipped by 1 base and J by 5 bases; unmatched bases: 4. The CDR3 DNA is TGTGCCAGCAGCCAAGCGTACGGGAGGGACAATGAGCAGTTCTTC. As protein: CASSQAYGRDNEQFF.